This is a list of T cell receptor beta chains from one sample in a study of cytomegalovirus exposure and HLA in healthy donors. Profiling relied on immunoSEQ multiplex PCR, and the TCRdb table lists in-frame clones only, not all of them. The sample yields more than 85,000 clones, 76% seen once. The sequenced material came from PBMCs. These receptor sequences come from a woman in her 50s in good health and CMV-seropositive. The CDR3 runs from the conserved cysteine through the conserved F or W. A D gene is named only where the DNA matches it firmly. Not every row has a clone size; where given, it reads once, few, many or a size class.

TRBV9	TRBJ2-5	-	-	TGTGCCAGCAGCCCCGTCAGTCAAGAGACCCAGTACTTC	CASSPVSQETQYF
TRBV5-1	TRBJ1-6	-	-	TGCGCCAGCAGAACGGACAGCTCCTATAATTCACCCCTCCACTTT	CASRTDSSYNSPLHF
TRBV5-4	TRBJ1-5	-	-	TGTGCCAGCAGCTTGAAGTCTCCAGATCAGCCCCAGCATTTT	CASSLKSPDQPQHF
TRBV2	TRBJ1-2	-	-	TGTGCCAGCCGCGATGATGGACAGTCCTATGGCTACACCTTC	CASRDDGQSYGYTF
TRBV2	TRBJ2-3	-	TRBD2	TGTGCCAGCAGTGAACCCTTCAGCGGGGGGGCAGCAGATACGCAGTATTTT	CASSEPFSGGAADTQYF
TRBV20-1	TRBJ2-7	-	-	TGCAGTGCTACTACAGGTTACGAGCAGTACTTC	CSATTGYEQYF
TRBV4-1	TRBJ2-1	few	-	TGCGCCAGCAGCTCCGGGCCCGGGGATGAGCAGTTCTTC	CASSSGPGDEQFF
TRBV10-3	TRBJ2-7	-	TRBD2	TGTGCCATCATGGATAGCGGGGGGGACGAGCAGTACTTC	CAIMDSGGDEQYF
TRBV7-9	TRBJ2-3	-	TRBD2	TGTTCCAGCAGCCAATGGCGGGGGGGGCCTACGCAGTATTTT	CSSSQWRGGPTQYF
TRBV14	TRBJ1-1	-	TRBD1	TGTGCCAGCAGCCCCCTACAGGGGGGGACTGAAGCTTTCTTT	CASSPLQGGTEAFF
TRBV6-1	TRBJ1-4	few	-	TGTGCCAGCAGCCGACAGGCTTTTAATGAAAAACTGTTTTTT	CASSRQAFNEKLFF